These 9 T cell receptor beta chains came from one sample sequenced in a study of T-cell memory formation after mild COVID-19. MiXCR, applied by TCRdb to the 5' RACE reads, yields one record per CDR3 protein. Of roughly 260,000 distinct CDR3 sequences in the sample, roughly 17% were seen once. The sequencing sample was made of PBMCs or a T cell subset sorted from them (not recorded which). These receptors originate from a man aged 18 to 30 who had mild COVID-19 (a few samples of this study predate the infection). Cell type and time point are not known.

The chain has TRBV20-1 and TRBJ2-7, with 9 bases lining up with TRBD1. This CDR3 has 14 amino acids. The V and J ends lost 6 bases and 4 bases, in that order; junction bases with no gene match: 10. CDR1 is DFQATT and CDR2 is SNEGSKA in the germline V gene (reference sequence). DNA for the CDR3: TGCAGTGCATCACAGGGGGCAGGGGGGTACGAGCAGTACTTC. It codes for CSASQGAGGYEQYF.

The CDR3 reads CASSFGGGAEPQHF. The CDR3 DNA reads TGTGCCAGCAGCTTTGGAGGGGGCGCGGAGCCCCAGCATTTT. The chain recombines TRBV7-9 with TRBJ1-5; TRBD1 agrees at 7 bases. The V gene's germline CDR1 is SEHNR and CDR2 FQNEAQ (reference sequence). V gave up 3 bases and J gave up 8 bases; unmatched junction bases: 7. The CDR3 extends over 14 amino acids.

CDR3 DNA sequence: TGTGCCAGCAGCTTAGCTTGGGCAGGCGCCAACTATGGCTACACCTTC. It specifies CASSLAWAGANYGYTF. The chain links TRBV7-8 to TRBJ1-2; D not certain. There are 16 residues in the CDR3. The V and J ends lost 0 bases and 2 bases respectively, with 13 bases between them. CDR1 and CDR2 from the germline V gene are SGHVS and FQNEAQ.

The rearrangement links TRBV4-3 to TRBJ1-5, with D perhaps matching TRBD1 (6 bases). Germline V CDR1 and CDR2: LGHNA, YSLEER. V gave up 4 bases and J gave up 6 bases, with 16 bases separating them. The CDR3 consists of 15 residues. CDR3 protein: CASSPLTGYGQPQHF. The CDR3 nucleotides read TGCGCCAGCAGCCCGTTAACAGGGTACGGTCAGCCCCAGCATTTT.

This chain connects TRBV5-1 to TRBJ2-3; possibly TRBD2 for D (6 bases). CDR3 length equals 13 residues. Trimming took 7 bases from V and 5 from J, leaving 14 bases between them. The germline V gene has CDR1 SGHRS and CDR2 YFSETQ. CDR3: CASLLDGGDTQYF. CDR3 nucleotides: TGCGCCAGCCTCCTGGACGGGGGAGATACGCAGTATTTT.

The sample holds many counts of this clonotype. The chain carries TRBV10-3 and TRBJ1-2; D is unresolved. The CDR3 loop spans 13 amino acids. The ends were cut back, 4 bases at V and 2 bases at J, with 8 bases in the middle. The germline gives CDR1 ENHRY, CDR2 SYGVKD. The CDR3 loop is CAISALGNYGYTF. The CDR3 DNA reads TGTGCCATCAGTGCGCTGGGGAACTATGGCTACACCTTC.

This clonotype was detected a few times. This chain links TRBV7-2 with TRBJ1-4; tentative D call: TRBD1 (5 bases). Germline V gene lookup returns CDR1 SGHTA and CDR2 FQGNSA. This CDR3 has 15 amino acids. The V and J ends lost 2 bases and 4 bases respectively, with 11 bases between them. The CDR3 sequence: CASSLRRGVNEKLFF. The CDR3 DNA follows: TGTGCCAGCAGCTTAAGACGAGGGGTTAATGAAAAACTGTTTTTT.

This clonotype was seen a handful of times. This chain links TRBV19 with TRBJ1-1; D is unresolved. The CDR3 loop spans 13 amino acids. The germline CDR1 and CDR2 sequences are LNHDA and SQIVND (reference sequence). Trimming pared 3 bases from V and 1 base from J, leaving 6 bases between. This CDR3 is CASSMTSNTEAFF. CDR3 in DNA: TGTGCCAGTAGTATGACCTCGAACACTGAAGCTTTCTTT.

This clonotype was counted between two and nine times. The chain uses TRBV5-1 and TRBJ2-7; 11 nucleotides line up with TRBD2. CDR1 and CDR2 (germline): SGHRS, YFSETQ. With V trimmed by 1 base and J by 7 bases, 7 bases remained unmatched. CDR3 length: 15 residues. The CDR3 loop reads CASSLPLAGGGEQYF. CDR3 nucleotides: TGCGCCAGCAGCTTGCCCCTAGCGGGGGGTGGTGAGCAGTACTTC.